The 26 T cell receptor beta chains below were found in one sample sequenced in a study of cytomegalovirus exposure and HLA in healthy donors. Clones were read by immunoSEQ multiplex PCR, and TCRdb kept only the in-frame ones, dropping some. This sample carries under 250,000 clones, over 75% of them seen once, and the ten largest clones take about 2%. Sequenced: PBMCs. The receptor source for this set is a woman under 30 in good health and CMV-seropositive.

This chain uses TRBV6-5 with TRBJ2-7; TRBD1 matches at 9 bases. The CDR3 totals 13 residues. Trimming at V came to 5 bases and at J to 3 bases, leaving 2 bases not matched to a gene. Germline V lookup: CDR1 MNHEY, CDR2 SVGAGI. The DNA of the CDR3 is TGTGCCAGCAGTAGGGACAGGGACTACGAGCAGTACTTC. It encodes CASSRDRDYEQYF.

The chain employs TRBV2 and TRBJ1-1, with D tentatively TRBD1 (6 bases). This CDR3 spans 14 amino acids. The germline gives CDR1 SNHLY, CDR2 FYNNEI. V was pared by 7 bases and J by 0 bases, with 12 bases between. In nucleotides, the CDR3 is TGTGCCAGCATATTGGACAGCATGAACACTGAAGCTTTCTTT. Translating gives CASILDSMNTEAFF. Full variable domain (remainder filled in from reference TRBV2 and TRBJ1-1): EPEVTQTPSHQVTQMGQEVILRCVPISNHLYFYWYRQILGQKVEFLVSFYNNEISEKSEIFDDQFSVERPDGSNFTLKIRSTKLEDSAMYFCASILDSMNTEAFFGQGTRLTVV.

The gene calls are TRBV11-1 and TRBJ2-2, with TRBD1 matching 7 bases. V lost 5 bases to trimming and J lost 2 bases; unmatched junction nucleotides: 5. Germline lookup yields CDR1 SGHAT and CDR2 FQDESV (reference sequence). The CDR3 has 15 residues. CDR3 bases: TGTGCCAGCAGCCCGGACAGGAGCAACACCGGGGAGCTGTTTTTT. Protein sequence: CASSPDRSNTGELFF.

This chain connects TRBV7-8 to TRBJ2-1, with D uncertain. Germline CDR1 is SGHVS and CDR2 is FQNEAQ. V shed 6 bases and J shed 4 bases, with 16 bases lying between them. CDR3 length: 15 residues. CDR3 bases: TGTGCCAGCAGGCGCCGTCTAATCGGGTACAATGAGCAGTTCTTC. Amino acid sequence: CASRRRLIGYNEQFF.

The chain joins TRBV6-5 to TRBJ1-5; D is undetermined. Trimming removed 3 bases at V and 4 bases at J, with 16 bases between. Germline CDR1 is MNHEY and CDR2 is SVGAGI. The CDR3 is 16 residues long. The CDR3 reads CASSYGQARWNQPQHF. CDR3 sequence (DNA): TGTGCCAGCAGTTATGGCCAAGCTAGGTGGAATCAGCCCCAGCATTTT.

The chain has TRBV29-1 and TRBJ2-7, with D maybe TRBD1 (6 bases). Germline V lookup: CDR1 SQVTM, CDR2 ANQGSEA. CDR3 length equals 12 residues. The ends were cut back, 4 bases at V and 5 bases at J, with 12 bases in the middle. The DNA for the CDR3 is TGCAGCGTTGTGGGGGCAGTAGACGAGCAGTACTTC. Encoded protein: CSVVGAVDEQYF.

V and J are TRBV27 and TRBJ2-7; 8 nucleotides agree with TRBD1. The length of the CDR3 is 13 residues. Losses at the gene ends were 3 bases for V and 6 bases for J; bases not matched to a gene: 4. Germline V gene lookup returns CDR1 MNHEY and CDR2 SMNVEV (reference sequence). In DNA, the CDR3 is TGTGCCAGCAGTTTTGGACAGGGCGGCGAGCAGTACTTC. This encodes CASSFGQGGEQYF.

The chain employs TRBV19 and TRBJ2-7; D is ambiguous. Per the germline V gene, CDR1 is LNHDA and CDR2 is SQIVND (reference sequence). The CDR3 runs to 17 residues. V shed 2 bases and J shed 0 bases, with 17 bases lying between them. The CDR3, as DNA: TGTGCCAGTAGTATACGCCCCCTGATCTCCAGCTCCTACGAGCAGTACTTC. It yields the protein CASSIRPLISSSYEQYF.

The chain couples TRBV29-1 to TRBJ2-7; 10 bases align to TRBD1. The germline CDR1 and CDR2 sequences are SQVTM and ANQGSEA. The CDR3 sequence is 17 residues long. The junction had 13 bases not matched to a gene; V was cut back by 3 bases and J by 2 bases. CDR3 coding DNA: TGCAGCGTTGAGCGGGACAGGGGCTTTCAGACCCCCTACGAGCAGTACTTC. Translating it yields CSVERDRGFQTPYEQYF.

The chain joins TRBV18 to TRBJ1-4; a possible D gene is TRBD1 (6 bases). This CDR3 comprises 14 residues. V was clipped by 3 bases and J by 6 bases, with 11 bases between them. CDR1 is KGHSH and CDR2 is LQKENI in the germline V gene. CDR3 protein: CASSPDRNDEKLFF. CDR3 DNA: TGTGCCAGCTCACCCGACAGGAATGATGAAAAACTGTTTTTT.

CDR3 nucleotides: TGTGCCATCTGGCCGAGCGGAGGGGGGGGAACCTACGAGCAGTACTTC. The encoded protein is CAIWPSGGGGTYEQYF. The chain carries TRBV10-3 and TRBJ2-7, with D perhaps matching TRBD2 (7 bases). The CDR3 runs to 16 residues. Germline V lookup: CDR1 ENHRY, CDR2 SYGVKD. V was cut by 8 bases and J by 2 bases, with 22 bases left in between.

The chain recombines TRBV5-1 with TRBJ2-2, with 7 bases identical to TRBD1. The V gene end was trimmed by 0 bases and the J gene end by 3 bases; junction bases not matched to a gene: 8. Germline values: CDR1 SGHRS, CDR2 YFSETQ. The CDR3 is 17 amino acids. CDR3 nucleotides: TGCGCCAGCAGCTTGGAAGGGGGCGGGTTCGACACCGGGGAGCTGTTTTTT. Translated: CASSLEGGGFDTGELFF.

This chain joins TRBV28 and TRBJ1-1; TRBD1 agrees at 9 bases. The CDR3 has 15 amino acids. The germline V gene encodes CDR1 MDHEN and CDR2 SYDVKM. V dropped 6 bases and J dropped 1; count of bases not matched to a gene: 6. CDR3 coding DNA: TGTGCCAGCAGCTTAGACAGGGGGTCGAACACTGAAGCTTTCTTT. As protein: CASSLDRGSNTEAFF.

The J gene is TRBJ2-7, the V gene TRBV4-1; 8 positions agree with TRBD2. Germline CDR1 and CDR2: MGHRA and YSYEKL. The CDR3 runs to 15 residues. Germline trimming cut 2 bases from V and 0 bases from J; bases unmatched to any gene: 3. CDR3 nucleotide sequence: TGCGCCAGCAGCCAAAGCGGGAGCGGCTCCTACGAGCAGTACTTC. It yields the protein CASSQSGSGSYEQYF.

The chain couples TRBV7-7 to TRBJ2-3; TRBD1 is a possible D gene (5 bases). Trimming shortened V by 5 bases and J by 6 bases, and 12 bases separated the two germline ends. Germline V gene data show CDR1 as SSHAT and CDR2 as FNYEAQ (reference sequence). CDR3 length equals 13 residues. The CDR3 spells CASSPRNRDTQYF. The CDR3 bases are TGTGCCAGCAGCCCGCGAAACAGGGATACGCAGTATTTT. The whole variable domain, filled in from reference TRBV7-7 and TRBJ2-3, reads GAGVSQSPRYKVTKRGQDVTLRCDPISSHATLYWYQQALGQGPEFLTYFNYEAQPDKSGLPSDRFSAERPEGSISTLTIQRTEQRDSAMYRCASSPRNRDTQYFGPGTRLTVL.

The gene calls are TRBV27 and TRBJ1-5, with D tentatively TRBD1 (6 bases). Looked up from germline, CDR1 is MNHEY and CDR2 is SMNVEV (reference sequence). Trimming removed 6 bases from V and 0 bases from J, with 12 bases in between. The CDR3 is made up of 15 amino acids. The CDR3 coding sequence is TGTGCCAGCAGGTTACAGGGTATTAGCAATCAGCCCCAGCATTTT. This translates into CASRLQGISNQPQHF.

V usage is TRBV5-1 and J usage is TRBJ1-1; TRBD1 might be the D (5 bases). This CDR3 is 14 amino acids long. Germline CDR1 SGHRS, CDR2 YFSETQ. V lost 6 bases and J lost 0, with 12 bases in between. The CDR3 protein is CASTPGGMNTEAFF. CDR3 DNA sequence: TGCGCCAGCACCCCCGGGGGGATGAACACTGAAGCTTTCTTT.

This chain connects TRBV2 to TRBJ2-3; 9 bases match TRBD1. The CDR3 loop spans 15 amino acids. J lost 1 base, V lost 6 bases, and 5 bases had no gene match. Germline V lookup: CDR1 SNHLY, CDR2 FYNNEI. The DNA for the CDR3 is TGTGCCAGCAGCGGGGACAGGGCCGGCACAGATACGCAGTATTTT. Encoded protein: CASSGDRAGTDTQYF. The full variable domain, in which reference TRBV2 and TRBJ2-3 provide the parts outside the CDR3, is EPEVTQTPSHQVTQMGQEVILRCVPISNHLYFYWYRQILGQKVEFLVSFYNNEISEKSEIFDDQFSVERPDGSNFTLKIRSTKLEDSAMYFCASSGDRAGTDTQYFGPGTRLTVL.

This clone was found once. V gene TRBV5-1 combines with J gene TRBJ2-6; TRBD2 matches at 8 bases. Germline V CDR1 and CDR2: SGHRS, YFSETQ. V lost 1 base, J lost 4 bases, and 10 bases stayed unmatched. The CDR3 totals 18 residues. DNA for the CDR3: TGCGCCAGCAGCTTGTGGGCGGGAGGACCTCTGGGGGCCAACGTCCTGACTTTC. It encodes CASSLWAGGPLGANVLTF.

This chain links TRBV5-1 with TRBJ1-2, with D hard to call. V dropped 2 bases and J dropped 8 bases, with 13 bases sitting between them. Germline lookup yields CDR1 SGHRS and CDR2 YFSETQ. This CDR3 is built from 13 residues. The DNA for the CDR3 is TGCGCCAGCAGCTTCGGGGAGATGGGGGGCTACACCTTC. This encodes CASSFGEMGGYTF.

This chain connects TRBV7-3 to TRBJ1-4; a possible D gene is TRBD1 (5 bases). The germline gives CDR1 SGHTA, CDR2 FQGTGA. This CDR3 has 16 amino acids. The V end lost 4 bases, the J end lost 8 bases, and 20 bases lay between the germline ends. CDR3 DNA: TGTGCCAGCAGCTCTCAACCCGGGGGGAGTGGAGAAAAACTGTTTTTT. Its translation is CASSSQPGGSGEKLFF.

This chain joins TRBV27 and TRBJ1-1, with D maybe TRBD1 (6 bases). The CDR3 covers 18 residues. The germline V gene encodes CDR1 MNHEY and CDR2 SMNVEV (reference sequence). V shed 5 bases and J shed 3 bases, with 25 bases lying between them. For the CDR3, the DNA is TGTGCCAGCAGTATAGGGGGGGCGTTAGGTGGATCGGACACTGAAGCTTTCTTT. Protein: CASSIGGALGGSDTEAFF.

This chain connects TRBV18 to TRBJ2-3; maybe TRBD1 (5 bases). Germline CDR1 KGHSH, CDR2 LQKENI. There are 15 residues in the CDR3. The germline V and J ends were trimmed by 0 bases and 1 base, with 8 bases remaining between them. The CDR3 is CASSPPLTGTDTQYF. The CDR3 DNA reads TGTGCCAGCTCACCACCGTTGACAGGCACAGATACGCAGTATTTT.

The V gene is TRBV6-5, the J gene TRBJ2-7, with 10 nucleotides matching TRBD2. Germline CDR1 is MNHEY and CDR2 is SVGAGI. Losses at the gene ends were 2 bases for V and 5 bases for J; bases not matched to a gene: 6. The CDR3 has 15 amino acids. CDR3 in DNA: TGTGCCAGCAGTTACCCAGCGGGAGGGCGGAACGAGCAGTACTTC. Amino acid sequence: CASSYPAGGRNEQYF.

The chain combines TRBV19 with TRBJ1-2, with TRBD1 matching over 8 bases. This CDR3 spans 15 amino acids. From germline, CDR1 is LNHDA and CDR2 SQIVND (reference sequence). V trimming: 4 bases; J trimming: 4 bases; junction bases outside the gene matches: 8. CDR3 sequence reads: CASSTTRQGPYGYTF. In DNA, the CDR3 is TGTGCCAGTAGTACGACGAGACAGGGGCCCTATGGCTACACCTTC. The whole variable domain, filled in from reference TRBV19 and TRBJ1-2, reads DGGITQSPKYLFRKEGQNVTLSCEQNLNHDAMYWYRQDPGQGLRLIYYSQIVNDFQKGDIAEGYSVSREKKESFPLTVTSAQKNPTAFYLCASSTTRQGPYGYTFGSGTRLTVV.

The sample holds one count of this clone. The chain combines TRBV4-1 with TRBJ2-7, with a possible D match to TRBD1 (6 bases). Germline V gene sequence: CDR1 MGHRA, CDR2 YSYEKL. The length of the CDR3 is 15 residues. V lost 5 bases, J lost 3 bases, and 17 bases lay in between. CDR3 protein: CASSYRGRGIYEQYF. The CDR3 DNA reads TGCGCCAGCAGCTACCGGGGCAGGGGTATCTACGAGCAGTACTTC.